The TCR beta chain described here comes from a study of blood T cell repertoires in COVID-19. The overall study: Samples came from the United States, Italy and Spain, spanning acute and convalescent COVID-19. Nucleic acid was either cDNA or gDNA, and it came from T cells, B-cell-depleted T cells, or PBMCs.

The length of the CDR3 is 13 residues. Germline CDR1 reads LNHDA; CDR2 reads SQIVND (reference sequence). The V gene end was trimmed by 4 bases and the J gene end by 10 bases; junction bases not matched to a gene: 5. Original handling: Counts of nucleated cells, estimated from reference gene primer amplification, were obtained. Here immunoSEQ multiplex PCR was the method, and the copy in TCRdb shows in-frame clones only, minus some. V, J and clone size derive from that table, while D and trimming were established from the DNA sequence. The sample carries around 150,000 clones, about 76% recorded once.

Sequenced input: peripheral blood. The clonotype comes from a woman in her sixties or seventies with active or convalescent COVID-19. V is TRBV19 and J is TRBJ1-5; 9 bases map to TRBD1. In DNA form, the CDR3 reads TGTGCCAGTAGTACGGGACAGGGTACTCCCCAGCATTTT. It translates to CASSTGQGTPQHF.